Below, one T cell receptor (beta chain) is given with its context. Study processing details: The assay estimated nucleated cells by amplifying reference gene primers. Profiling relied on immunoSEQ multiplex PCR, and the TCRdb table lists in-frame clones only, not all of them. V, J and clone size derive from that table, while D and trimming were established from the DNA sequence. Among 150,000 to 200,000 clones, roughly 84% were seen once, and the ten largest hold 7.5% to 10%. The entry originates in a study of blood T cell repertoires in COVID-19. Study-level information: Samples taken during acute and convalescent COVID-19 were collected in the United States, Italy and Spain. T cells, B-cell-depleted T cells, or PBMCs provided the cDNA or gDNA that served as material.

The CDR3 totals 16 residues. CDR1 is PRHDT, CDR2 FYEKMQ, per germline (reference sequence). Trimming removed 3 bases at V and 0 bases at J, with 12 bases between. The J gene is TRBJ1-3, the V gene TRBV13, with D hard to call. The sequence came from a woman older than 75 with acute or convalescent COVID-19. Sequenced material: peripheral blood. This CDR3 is CASSFEAVTSGNTIYF. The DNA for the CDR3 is TGTGCCAGCAGCTTCGAGGCAGTCACCTCTGGAAACACCATATATTTT.